Listed below are T cell receptor beta chains from one sample, sequenced in a study of CD8 T cells in Susac syndrome. MiXCR, run by TCRdb on the immunoSEQ multiplex PCR reads, gives a single entry per CDR3 protein. The repertoire holds more than 150,000 distinct CDR3 sequences, with approximately 95% as singletons. Material: CD4+ T cells from PBMCs. The receptors here all came from a human donor with Susac syndrome. Both conserved end residues are part of each CDR3. The D gene is left open where the match is weak. Clone size is not always given. Where it is, it says once, few, many or a class for expanded clones.

CASSRRLAGDETQYF	TGTGCCAGCAGCCGTAGACTAGCGGGGGACGAGACCCAGTACTTC	TRBJ2-5	NA	TRBD2	TRBV4-2
CAWSVRQGASTDTQYF	TGTGCCTGGAGTGTACGACAGGGGGCGAGCACAGATACGCAGTATTTT	TRBJ2-3	NA	TRBD1	TRBV30
CASSPLVAFTGELFF	TGTGCCAGCTCACCACTGGTAGCTTTCACCGGGGAGCTGTTTTTT	TRBJ2-2	NA	NA	TRBV18
CASSQYWDRRYEQYF	TGCGCCAGCAGTCAATACTGGGACCGTCGCTACGAGCAGTACTTC	TRBJ2-7	NA	NA	TRBV23-1
CASSLNTDSPLHF	TGTGCCAGCAGCTTAAACACGGACTCACCCCTCCACTTT	TRBJ1-6	NA	NA	TRBV11-2
CASSLTGSSNQPQHF	TGTGCCAGCAGCCTGACAGGTTCTAGCAATCAGCCCCAGCATTTT	TRBJ1-5	NA	NA	TRBV3-1
CATSRDGQVEKLFF	TGTGCCACCAGCAGAGATGGACAGGTTGAAAAACTGTTTTTT	TRBJ1-4	NA	TRBD1	TRBV15
CASSHLSGFHEQYF	TGTGCCAGCAGTCATCTATCGGGTTTCCACGAGCAGTACTTC	TRBJ2-7	NA	NA	TRBV7-9
CASSSLDRQYF	TGTGCCAGCAGTTCCCTGGACCGCCAGTACTTC	TRBJ2-5	NA	NA	TRBV6-5
CSASGPSAYEQYF	TGCAGTGCTAGCGGGCCATCGGCCTACGAGCAGTACTTC	TRBJ2-7	NA	NA	TRBV20-1
CASSEAKRETQYF	TGTGCCAGTAGTGAGGCTAAACGAGAGACCCAGTACTTC	TRBJ2-5	NA	NA	TRBV19
CASSLTGRYGYTF	TGTGCCAGCAGTTTGACAGGGCGGTATGGCTACACCTTC	TRBJ1-2	NA	TRBD1	TRBV12-3/TRBV12-4
CSGLAGVGYNEQFF	TGCAGTGGGCTAGCGGGGGTTGGCTACAATGAGCAGTTCTTC	TRBJ2-1	NA	TRBD2	TRBV20-1
CASSLGGGGAGVDTQYF	TGTGCCAGCAGCTTGGGTGGAGGGGGCGCCGGTGTAGATACGCAGTATTTT	TRBJ2-3	NA	NA	TRBV5-5
CASSAPQESGYTF	TGTGCCAGCAGTGCACCTCAGGAGAGCGGCTACACCTTC	TRBJ1-2	NA	NA	TRBV28
CSVFPGGQGGREQYF	TGCAGCGTTTTCCCAGGAGGGCAGGGCGGACGCGAGCAGTACTTC	TRBJ2-7	few	NA	TRBV29-1
CSGLIGTDTQYF	TGCAGCGGCCTAATAGGGACAGATACGCAGTATTTT	TRBJ2-3	NA	NA	TRBV29-1
CASSPGTANTQYF	TGTGCCAGCAGTCCGGGGACTGCCAATACGCAGTATTTT	TRBJ2-3	NA	NA	TRBV28
CAWSGAVTGGLVSTDTQYF	TGTGCCTGGAGTGGGGCTGTGACGGGGGGCCTAGTTAGCACAGATACGCAGTATTTT	TRBJ2-3	NA	NA	TRBV30
CASSDSGTGVGQETQYF	TGTGCCAGCAGTGACTCCGGGACAGGGGTAGGACAAGAGACCCAGTACTTC	TRBJ2-5	NA	TRBD1	TRBV6-4
CASSFGTENEQYF	TGTGCCAGCAGCTTCGGGACGGAGAACGAGCAGTACTTC	TRBJ2-7	NA	NA	TRBV7-9
CASSPTTAREKLFF	TGTGCCAGCTCACCAACGACTGCAAGGGAAAAACTGTTTTTT	TRBJ1-4	NA	NA	TRBV18
CAWGETGEAFF	TGTGCCTGGGGGGAGACGGGGGAAGCTTTCTTT	TRBJ1-1	NA	NA	TRBV30
CSARGGIAYNEQFF	TGCAGTGCTAGAGGGGGAATCGCCTACAATGAGCAGTTCTTC	TRBJ2-1	NA	NA	TRBV20-1
CASSLSDTLGGYTF	TGTGCCAGCAGTCTCTCTGACACTTTGGGAGGCTACACCTTC	TRBJ1-2	NA	NA	TRBV12-3/TRBV12-4
CASSPVKKGVYEQYF	TGTGCCAGCAGTCCGGTTAAGAAGGGAGTTTACGAGCAGTACTTC	TRBJ2-7	NA	NA	TRBV12-3/TRBV12-4